The text below deals with one TCR beta chain. Its antigen is not known. The data belong to a study of cytomegalovirus exposure and HLA in healthy donors. Study summary: The use of the same platform for the 120 or so validation repertoires and the roughly 700 first-cohort repertoires was reported by a later analysis. Study results and caveats: Through in vitro validation, a few CMV-associated chains were shown to be specific for CMV antigens. TCR beta chains numbering under 200 were designated cytomegalovirus-associated. Most TCR sequences showed up rarely, but some public TCRs showed up in many donors.

Germline V gene lookup returns CDR1 MNHEY and CDR2 SMNVEV (reference sequence). Trimming at V came to 7 bases and at J to 2 bases, leaving 2 bases not matched to a gene. This CDR3 region has 13 residues. Measured with immunoSEQ multiplex PCR; TCRdb has only the in-frame clones, and not every one. The table has about 360,000 clones, around 86% seen once; the top ten hold 0.65% to 0.95%. Sequencing was done on a sample of PBMCs. This clonotype originated in a woman in her late teens or twenties in good health and CMV-seronegative. The V call is TRBV27, the J call TRBJ2-5; TRBD1 matches 9 bases. CDR3 nucleotide sequence: TGTGCCAGCACGGACAGGGGACAAGAGACCCAGTACTTC. Encoded protein: CASTDRGQETQYF.